This T cell receptor beta chain was observed in a study of blood T cell repertoires in COVID-19. Authors' analysis steps: Reference gene primer amplification in the assay estimated nucleated cell counts. TCRdb keeps only in-frame clones here, not all; method: immunoSEQ multiplex PCR. D and trimming come from the DNA, and the V and J calls and clone size come from that table. The repertoire holds a few hundred thousand clones, roughly 88% seen once, with approximately 2.3% in the top ten. Germline V gene lookup returns CDR1 SGHRS and CDR2 YFSETQ. The CDR3 is made up of 15 amino acids. Trimming cost V 1 base and J 2 bases, with 10 bases left between them.

The gene calls are TRBV5-1 and TRBJ1-5, with D unclear. The specimen sequenced was peripheral blood. The source is a man in his forties or fifties who had recovered from COVID-19. CDR3: CASSLSGVGNQPQHF. In nucleotides, the CDR3 is TGCGCCAGCAGCTTGTCCGGGGTGGGCAATCAGCCCCAGCATTTT.